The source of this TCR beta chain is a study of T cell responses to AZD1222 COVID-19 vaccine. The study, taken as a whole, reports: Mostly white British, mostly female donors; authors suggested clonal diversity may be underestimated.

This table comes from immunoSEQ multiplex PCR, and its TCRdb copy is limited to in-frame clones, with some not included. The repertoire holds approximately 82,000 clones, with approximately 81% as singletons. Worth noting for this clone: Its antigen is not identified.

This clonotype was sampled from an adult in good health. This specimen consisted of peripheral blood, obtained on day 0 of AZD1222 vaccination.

The DNA of the CDR3 is TGTGCCAGCAGCCCCGTAGGGGGCAGAGAGACCCAGTACTTC. Amino acids: CASSPVGGRETQYF. The chain couples TRBV6-2 or TRBV6-3 to TRBJ2-5, with 7 bases lining up with TRBD1. CDR3 length: 14 amino acids. Trimming took 6 bases from V and 4 from J; bases not matched to a gene: 8. Germline CDR1 is MNHEY and CDR2 is SVGEGT.